Below, one T cell receptor beta chain is given with its context. Its antigen is not identified. Production of TCR cDNA was by 5'RACE template switching, which also added a universal primer site and UMIs. TCRdb processed the 5' RACE reads anew with MiXCR; each CDR3 protein has one entry. The repertoire holds 500,000 to 650,000 distinct CDR3 sequences, with about 17% as singletons. The length of the CDR3 is 15 residues. The junction had 12 bases not matched to a gene; V was cut back by 6 bases and J by 7 bases. The germline V gene has CDR1 MNHEY and CDR2 SVGEGT. The data were obtained in a study of T cells after yellow fever vaccination. Overall study findings and caveats: Post-booster repertoires again held most primary-vaccination clones (96% CD4, roughly 90% CD8). Overlap between CD4 and CD8 compartments was detected for a small share of clonotypes. There was a possibility that FACS-sorted repertoires contained abundant clonotypes contaminating from the bulk population.

The specimen comprised PBMCs, sampled 5 to 6 days after the first yellow fever vaccination. This sequence joins TRBV6-2 or TRBV6-3 and TRBJ2-1, with TRBD2 matching 7 bases. The clonotype originates from a young man who received the YFV17D yellow fever vaccine. CDR3 bases: TGTGCCAGCAGCCGCGGGGGAGCGAAGGAGAATGAGCAGTTCTTC. Translating it yields CASSRGGAKENEQFF.